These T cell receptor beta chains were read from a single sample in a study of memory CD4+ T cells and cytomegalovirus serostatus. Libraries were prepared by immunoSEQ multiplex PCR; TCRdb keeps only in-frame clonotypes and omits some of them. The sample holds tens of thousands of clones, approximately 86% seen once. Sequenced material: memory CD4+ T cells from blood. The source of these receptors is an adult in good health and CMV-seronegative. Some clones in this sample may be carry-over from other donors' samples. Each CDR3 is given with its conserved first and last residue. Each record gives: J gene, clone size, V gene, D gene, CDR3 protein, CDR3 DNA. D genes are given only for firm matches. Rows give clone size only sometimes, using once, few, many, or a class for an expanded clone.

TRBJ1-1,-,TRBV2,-,CASSVQYTEAFF,TGTGCCAGCAGTGTACAATACACTGAAGCTTTCTTT
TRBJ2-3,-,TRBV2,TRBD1,CASSQAGTGGKDTQYF,TGTGCCAGCAGCCAGGCCGGGACAGGGGGCAAAGATACGCAGTATTTT
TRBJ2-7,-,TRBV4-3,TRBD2,CASSRQLGTSGSGEQYF,TGCGCCAGCAGCCGACAACTAGGGACTAGCGGGAGCGGCGAGCAGTACTTC
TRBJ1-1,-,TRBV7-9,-,CASSPKGNEAFF,TGTGCCAGCAGCCCCAAAGGTAATGAAGCTTTCTTT
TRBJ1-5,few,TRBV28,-,CASSLGSNQPQHF,TGTGCCAGCAGTTTAGGTAGCAATCAGCCCCAGCATTTT
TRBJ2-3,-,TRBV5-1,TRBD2,CASSLAGGYGGTDTQYF,TGCGCCAGCAGCTTGGCCGGGGGGTACGGCGGGACAGATACGCAGTATTTT
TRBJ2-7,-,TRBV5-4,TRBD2,CASSQGGGRVYEQYF,TGTGCCAGCAGCCAGGGGGGCGGGAGGGTCTACGAGCAGTACTTC
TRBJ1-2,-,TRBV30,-,CAWSTMSWDSYHYGYTF,TGTGCCTGGAGTACCATGTCCTGGGACTCGTACCACTATGGCTACACCTTC
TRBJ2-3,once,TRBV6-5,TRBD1,CASSGGTGAGDTQYF,TGTGCCAGCAGTGGAGGGACAGGGGCTGGAGATACGCAGTATTTT
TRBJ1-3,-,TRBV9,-,CASSAQLQGSGNTIYF,TGTGCCAGCAGCGCCCAATTGCAGGGCTCTGGAAACACCATATATTTT
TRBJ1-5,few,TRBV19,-,CASSIQGGQPQHF,TGTGCCAGTAGTATTCAGGGAGGTCAGCCCCAGCATTTT
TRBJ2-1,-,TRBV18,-,CASSPGRGGAGQFF,TGTGCCAGCTCACCTGGCCGTGGGGGCGCAGGGCAGTTCTTC
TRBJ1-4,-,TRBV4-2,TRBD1,CASSQEIPAGGVEEKLFF,TGTGCCAGCAGCCAAGAAATCCCGGCAGGGGGCGTCGAGGAAAAACTGTTTTTT
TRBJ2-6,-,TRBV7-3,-,CASSPSPGANVLTF,TGTGCCAGCAGCCCCTCACCTGGGGCCAACGTCCTGACTTTC
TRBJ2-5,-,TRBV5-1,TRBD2,CASSFGGSETQYF,TGCGCCAGCAGCTTCGGGGGGTCGGAGACCCAGTACTTC
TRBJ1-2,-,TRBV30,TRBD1,CAWSRGLDYGYTF,TGTGCCTGGAGCAGGGGGCTCGACTATGGCTACACCTTC
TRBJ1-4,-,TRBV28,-,CASSSPPGVKKLFF,TGTGCCAGCAGTTCCCCCCCGGGCGTGAAAAAACTGTTTTTT